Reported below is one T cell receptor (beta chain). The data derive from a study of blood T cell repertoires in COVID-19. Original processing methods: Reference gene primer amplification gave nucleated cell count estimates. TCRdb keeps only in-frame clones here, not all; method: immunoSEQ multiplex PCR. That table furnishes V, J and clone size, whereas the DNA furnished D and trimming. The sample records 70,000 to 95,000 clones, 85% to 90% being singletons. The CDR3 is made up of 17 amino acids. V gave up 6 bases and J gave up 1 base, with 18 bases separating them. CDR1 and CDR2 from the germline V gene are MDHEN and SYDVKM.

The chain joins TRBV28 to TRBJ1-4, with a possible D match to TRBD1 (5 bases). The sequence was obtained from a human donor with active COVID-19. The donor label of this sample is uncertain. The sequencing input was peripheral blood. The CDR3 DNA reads TGTGCCAGCAGACCGGGACTCAAGGTACGAACTAATGAAAAACTGTTTTTT. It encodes CASRPGLKVRTNEKLFF.